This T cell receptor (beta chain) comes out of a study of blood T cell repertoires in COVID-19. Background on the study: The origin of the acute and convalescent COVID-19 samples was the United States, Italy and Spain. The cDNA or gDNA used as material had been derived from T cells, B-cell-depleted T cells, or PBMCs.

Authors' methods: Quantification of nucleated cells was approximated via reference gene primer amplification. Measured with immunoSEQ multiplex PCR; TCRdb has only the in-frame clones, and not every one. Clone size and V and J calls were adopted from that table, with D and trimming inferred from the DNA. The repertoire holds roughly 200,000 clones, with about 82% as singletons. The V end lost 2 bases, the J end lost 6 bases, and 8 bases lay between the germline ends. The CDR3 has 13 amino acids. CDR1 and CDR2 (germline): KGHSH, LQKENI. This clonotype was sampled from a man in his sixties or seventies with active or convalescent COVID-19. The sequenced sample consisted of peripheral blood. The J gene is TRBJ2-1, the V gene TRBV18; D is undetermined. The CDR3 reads CASSPAQSNEQFF. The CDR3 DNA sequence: TGTGCCAGCTCACCAGCACAGAGCAATGAGCAGTTCTTC.